This entry is about one T cell receptor (beta chain). What it recognizes is unknown. Template material for TCR beta VDJ and CDR3 profiling consisted of genomic DNA. TCRdb re-called the reads through MiXCR, storing one row per CDR3 protein. The sample has some 20,000 distinct CDR3 sequences, around 40% seen once. CD8+CD57+ cell expansion had been shown by flow cytometry in patients chosen for sequencing. Patient blood was sampled before any therapy had been received. This entry is derived from a study of CD8+CD57+ T cells in acquired aplastic anemia. Findings of the study overall: Between patients and controls, twenty-nine CD8+ CDR3 sequences were found in common. Patients' CD8+CD57+ cells proved less diverse than their total CD4+ and CD8+ pools, researchers found.

The CDR3 runs 14 residues. Trimming stripped 2 bases from V and 3 bases from J, with 11 bases between. CDR1 and CDR2 from the germline V gene are SGHDN and FVKESK. V usage is TRBV14 and J usage is TRBJ2-7, with no clear D. The TCR comes from a human donor with aplastic anemia. The source material was CD8+CD57+ T cells sorted from PBMCs. The subset denotes: bead-enriched CD8+CD57+ effector memory T cells from SAA patients. The CDR3 protein is CASSQWGGFYEQYF. CDR3 coding DNA: TGTGCCAGCAGCCAATGGGGTGGGTTCTACGAGCAGTACTTC.